The next 31 T cell receptor beta chains were all read from a single sample in a study of T cell repertoires in cytomegalovirus infection. Their antigen targets remain unknown. Via MiXCR, TCRdb re-called the reads, giving one row per CDR3 protein. The sample has roughly 310,000 distinct CDR3 sequences, about 29% seen once; the top ten hold roughly 20%. The sample consisted of cultured PBMCs, taken from culture after CMV antigen stimulation. The receptor source for this set is a human donor in good health (CMV status not recorded). Some clones in this sample may be carry-over from other donors' samples.

This rearrangement joins TRBV7-9 to TRBJ2-1; 10 bases are shared with TRBD1. The germline V gene encodes CDR1 SEHNR and CDR2 FQNEAQ (reference sequence). V shed 5 bases and J 9 bases; nucleotides not matched to a gene: 7. The CDR3 loop spans 14 amino acids. CDR3 DNA: TGTGCCAGCAGCGGCGGGACAGGGGAGTTTGAGCAGTTCTTC. Translated: CASSGGTGEFEQFF. The variable domain in full, completed from reference TRBV7-9 and TRBJ2-1, reads DTGVSQNPRHKITKRGQNVTFRCDPISEHNRLYWYRQTLGQGPEFLTYFQNEAQLEKSRLLSDRFSAERPKGSFSTLEIQRTEQGDSAMYLCASSGGTGEFEQFFGPGTRLTVL.

This clonotype was picked up many times. V and J are TRBV7-2 and TRBJ1-3, with 7 bases matching TRBD1. The CDR3 is 15 amino acids. Looked up from germline, CDR1 is SGHTA and CDR2 is FQGNSA. V was pared by 5 bases and J by 4 bases, with 8 bases of the junction left unmatched. CDR3 sequence: CASSPRTGVGNTIYF. The DNA of the CDR3 is TGTGCCAGCAGCCCAAGAACAGGGGTAGGAAACACCATATATTTT.

This clonotype turned up a few times. The CDR3 loop is CASILQGLYTF. In DNA, the CDR3 is TGTGCCAGCATCCTACAGGGTCTCTACACCTTC. This sequence joins TRBV2 and TRBJ1-2; D perhaps matches TRBD1 (6 bases). Germline V gene sequence: CDR1 SNHLY, CDR2 FYNNEI. Trimming took off 7 bases at V and 10 bases at J, with 13 bases between the two ends. There are 11 residues in the CDR3.

This clonotype showed up just a few times. The chain employs TRBV30 and TRBJ1-1; tentatively, D is TRBD1 (6 bases). The CDR3 runs 16 residues. Trimming took 0 bases from V and 2 from J, leaving 16 bases between them. Germline V gene sequence: CDR1 GTSNPN, CDR2 SVGIG (reference sequence). CDR3 in amino acids: CAWSVNRVRKNTEAFF. In DNA form, the CDR3 reads TGTGCCTGGAGTGTAAACAGGGTTAGAAAAAACACTGAAGCTTTCTTT.

The gene calls are TRBV12-3 or TRBV12-4 and TRBJ2-2, with D possibly matching TRBD2 (6 bases). The CDR3 extends over 12 amino acids. V gave up 4 bases and J gave up 8 bases, with 8 bases separating them. The CDR3, as DNA: TGTGCCAGCAGTTCGGGACTGGGGGAGCTGTTTTTT. Its translation: CASSSGLGELFF.

This clonotype was seen only a few times. V and J are TRBV6-5 and TRBJ2-3; 9 bases agree with TRBD2. Germline trimming cut 1 base from V and 0 bases from J; bases unmatched to any gene: 2. This CDR3 is 16 amino acids long. Looked up from germline, CDR1 is MNHEY and CDR2 is SVGAGI. The CDR3 is CASSYFLAGSTDTQYF. CDR3 in DNA: TGTGCCAGCAGTTACTTTCTAGCGGGGAGCACAGATACGCAGTATTTT.

V and J are TRBV27 and TRBJ2-5, with a possible D match to TRBD1 (6 bases). The CDR3 is 13 residues long. Trimming pared 0 bases from V and 5 bases from J, leaving 7 bases between. The germline gives CDR1 MNHEY, CDR2 SMNVEV (reference sequence). The CDR3 is CASSLSQGETQYF. In DNA, the CDR3 is TGTGCCAGCAGTTTATCGCAGGGGGAGACCCAGTACTTC.

This clonotype appeared a few times. V usage is TRBV20-1 and J usage is TRBJ1-2; perhaps TRBD1 as D (6 bases). V shed 5 bases and J shed 4 bases, with 20 bases lying between them. From germline, CDR1 is DFQATT and CDR2 SNEGSKA (reference sequence). The CDR3 spans 15 residues. CDR3 in amino acids: CSAPQPDSFLYGYTF. CDR3 coding DNA: TGCAGTGCTCCTCAACCGGACAGTTTCCTCTATGGCTACACCTTC.

This clonotype was picked up one time. The rearrangement links TRBV4-2 to TRBJ1-4; the D is unclear. In germline, CDR1 is LGHNA, CDR2 YNFKEQ. The CDR3 is made up of 15 amino acids. The V gene lost 1 base and the J gene lost 6 bases, with 12 bases spanning the gap. CDR3 loop: CASSQGDKDDEKLFF. CDR3 coding DNA: TGTGCCAGCAGCCAAGGCGACAAGGACGATGAAAAACTGTTTTTT.

This clonotype has a count of ten or more. J is TRBJ1-2 and V is TRBV7-8; 7 bases match TRBD1. Per germline, CDR1 SGHVS and CDR2 FQNEAQ. The CDR3 has 18 residues. J gave up 1 base and V 5 bases, and 16 bases lay outside the gene matches. The CDR3 is CASSQRGLGLWINYGYTF. CDR3 DNA sequence: TGTGCCAGCAGCCAGAGGGGGCTAGGACTCTGGATTAACTATGGCTACACCTTC.

V is TRBV11-2 and J is TRBJ2-2, with D maybe TRBD2 (6 bases). With 3 bases removed from V and 6 bases from J, the gap between germline ends came to 17 bases. The germline V gene has CDR1 SGHAT and CDR2 FQNNGV. This CDR3 has 16 amino acids. The CDR3 DNA reads as TGTGCCAGCAGCTTTAACGGGAGAAGAGGGGCCGGGGAGCTGTTTTTT. The encoded protein is CASSFNGRRGAGELFF.

This clonotype was found a few times. This chain uses TRBV7-8 with TRBJ2-1; D gene unclear. The germline V and J ends were trimmed by 1 base and 7 bases, with 11 bases remaining between them. The germline gives CDR1 SGHVS, CDR2 FQNEAQ. This CDR3 has 14 amino acids. The CDR3 nucleotides are TGTGCCAGCAGCTTAGGGCTAGAGGCAAATGAGCAGTTCTTC. Amino acid sequence: CASSLGLEANEQFF.

The rearrangement links TRBV5-6 to TRBJ2-7, with 9 bases identical to TRBD1. This CDR3 spans 16 amino acids. Unmatched junction bases numbered 10, after V lost 3 bases and J lost 3 bases. From germline, CDR1 is SGHDT and CDR2 YYEEEE. The CDR3 coding sequence is TGTGCCAGCAGCTCCACCCTCGGACAGGGGAACTACGAGCAGTACTTC. Translating it yields CASSSTLGQGNYEQYF.

The chain has TRBV7-9 and TRBJ2-7; perhaps TRBD2 as D (6 bases). There are 13 residues in the CDR3. Germline-derived CDR1 and CDR2 are SEHNR and FQNEAQ (reference sequence). The ends were cut back, 4 bases at V and 5 bases at J, with 12 bases in the middle. The DNA for the CDR3 is TGTGCCAGCAGCTCCTCCGGGGGTAACGAGCAGTACTTC. It yields the protein CASSSSGGNEQYF.

This clonotype was observed a few times. This rearrangement joins TRBV7-3 to TRBJ1-2; 7 nucleotides line up with TRBD1. This CDR3 comprises 16 residues. Trimming took 0 bases from V and 4 from J; bases not matched to a gene: 8. The germline gives CDR1 SGHTA, CDR2 FQGTGA. CDR3 amino acids: CASSLTGAGQIYGYTF. The CDR3 DNA reads as TGTGCCAGCAGCTTAACGGGGGCGGGACAGATCTATGGCTACACCTTC.

This clonotype appeared once. The chain employs TRBV27 and TRBJ2-5; perhaps TRBD1 as D (6 bases). V lost 0 bases and J 4 bases, leaving 9 bases between the germline ends. Per the germline V gene, CDR1 is MNHEY and CDR2 is SMNVEV (reference sequence). The CDR3 loop spans 14 amino acids. For the CDR3, the DNA is TGTGCCAGCAGTTTATCGTGGGGGCTAGAGACCCAGTACTTC. This sequence encodes CASSLSWGLETQYF.

The chain employs TRBV27 and TRBJ1-6; perhaps TRBD1 as D (6 bases). Germline loops: CDR1 MNHEY, CDR2 SMNVEV (reference sequence). Trimming stripped 7 bases from V and 10 bases from J, with 23 bases between. The CDR3 is 16 residues long. CDR3 loop: CASTLRLQGWNSPLHF. Written as DNA, the CDR3 is TGTGCCAGCACCCTTCGTCTACAGGGCTGGAACTCACCCCTCCACTTT.

The CDR3 region has the DNA TGTGCCAGCTCACTACCCACCTCGACAGGTTCGGGAAAACTGTTTTTT. As protein: CASSLPTSTGSGKLFF. V and J are TRBV18 and TRBJ1-4; tentatively, D is TRBD1 (6 bases). The CDR3 totals 16 residues. With 4 bases removed from V and 10 bases from J, the gap between germline ends came to 22 bases. Germline lookup yields CDR1 KGHSH and CDR2 LQKENI.

The V and J genes are TRBV5-1 and TRBJ1-1, with TRBD1 matching 8 bases. J lost 1 base, V lost 6 bases, and 5 bases had no gene match. This CDR3 is built from 14 residues. Germline values: CDR1 SGHRS, CDR2 YFSETQ. The CDR3 protein is CASIPGQGNTEAFF. CDR3 sequence (DNA): TGCGCCAGCATCCCCGGACAGGGGAACACTGAAGCTTTCTTT. Based on the CDR3 plus reference TRBV5-1 and TRBJ1-1, the full variable domain is KAGVTQTPRYLIKTRGQQVTLSCSPISGHRSVSWYQQTPGQGLQFLFEYFSETQRNKGNFPGRFSGRQFSNSRSEMNVSTLELGDSALYLCASIPGQGNTEAFFGQGTRLTVV.

This clonotype has at least ten counts. This chain connects TRBV6-1 to TRBJ2-5; a possible D gene is TRBD2 (6 bases). The V gene's germline CDR1 is MNHNS and CDR2 SASEGT. The CDR3 has 14 residues. The V end was cut by 1 base, the J end by 4 bases, with 10 bases between. The CDR3 sequence: CASSEGGAGETQYF. Written as DNA, the CDR3 is TGTGCCAGCAGTGAAGGAGGAGCGGGAGAGACCCAGTACTTC.

This chain links TRBV7-3 with TRBJ2-5; D is possibly TRBD1 (6 bases). This CDR3 region has 14 residues. The germline V gene encodes CDR1 SGHTA and CDR2 FQGTGA. V lost 5 bases and J lost 5, with 15 bases in between. The CDR3 nucleotides are TGTGCCAGCAGCCCAACAGGGATAGGGGAGACCCAGTACTTC. Its translation is CASSPTGIGETQYF. Complete variable domain (other parts from reference TRBV7-3 and TRBJ2-5): GAGVSQTPSNKVTEKGKYVELRCDPISGHTALYWYRQSLGQGPEFLIYFQGTGAADDSGLPNDRFFAVRPEGSVSTLKIQRTERGDSAVYLCASSPTGIGETQYFGPGTRLLVL.

This clonotype was detected a few times. The chain uses TRBV12-5 and TRBJ2-6; D might be TRBD1 (6 bases). The CDR3 extends over 17 amino acids. Germline values: CDR1 LGHNT, CDR2 FRNRAP. Trimming left V 2 bases short and J 1 base short, with 12 bases between. The CDR3: CASGLWTAFSGANVLTF. The CDR3 nucleotides read TGTGCTAGTGGTTTGTGGACAGCCTTTTCTGGGGCCAACGTCCTGACTTTC.

This chain joins TRBV19 and TRBJ2-1; 12 nucleotides agree with TRBD2. Germline CDR1 reads LNHDA; CDR2 reads SQIVND (reference sequence). The J segment lost 9 bases and the V segment lost 3 bases, leaving 3 bases of the junction unmatched. The CDR3 is 14 amino acids. In nucleotides, the CDR3 is TGTGCCAGTAGTATCACTAGCGGGAGGAGTGAGCAGTTCTTC. Its translation is CASSITSGRSEQFF.

Worth noting for this clonotype: One base away lies a much larger clone, so this may be a sequencing read error. V and J are TRBV7-8 and TRBJ1-5, with D unclear. The CDR3 runs 14 residues. Germline assignment: CDR1 SGHVS and CDR2 FQNEAQ. CDR3 in amino acids: CSSSLAIRDQPQHF. The CDR3 DNA is TGTTCCAGCAGCTTAGCCATTAGGGATCAGCCCCAGCATTTT.

The chain uses TRBV7-9 and TRBJ1-1, with 8 bases lining up with TRBD1. The trim removed 5 bases at V and 0 bases at J, leaving 8 bases unmatched. The CDR3 is 16 residues long. CDR1 is SEHNR and CDR2 is FQNEAQ in the germline V gene (reference sequence). CDR3 in DNA: TGTGCCAGCAGCCCCGGGACAGGTACAATGAACACTGAAGCTTTCTTT. Its translation: CASSPGTGTMNTEAFF.

This rearrangement joins TRBV7-2 to TRBJ2-3; D possibly matches TRBD1 or TRBD2 (5 bases each). CDR1 and CDR2 (germline): SGHTA, FQGNSA. The CDR3 runs to 12 residues. The V end lost 7 bases, the J end lost 4 bases, and 9 bases lay between the germline ends. DNA of the CDR3: TGTGCCAGCACTGGGACGGCAGATACGCAGTATTTT. Protein sequence: CASTGTADTQYF. The full variable domain, in which reference TRBV7-2 and TRBJ2-3 provide the parts outside the CDR3, is GAGVSQSPSNKVTEKGKDVELRCDPISGHTALYWYRQSLGQGLEFLIYFQGNSAPDKSGLPSDRFSAERTGGSVSTLTIQRTQQEDSAVYLCASTGTADTQYFGPGTRLTVL.

In its sample, this clonotype was seen a few times. This chain uses TRBV7-6 with TRBJ2-1; 8 bases match TRBD1. This CDR3 contains 15 residues. Germline V gene sequence: CDR1 SGHVS, CDR2 FNYEAQ. The V gene end was trimmed by 7 bases and the J gene end by 5 bases; junction bases not matched to a gene: 10. CDR3 residues: CASTNPGQVDNEQFF. The CDR3 bases are TGTGCCAGCACCAATCCGGGACAGGTGGACAATGAGCAGTTCTTC.

V is TRBV7-9 and J is TRBJ2-2; D not certain. Looked up from germline, CDR1 is SEHNR and CDR2 is FQNEAQ (reference sequence). CDR3 length equals 14 residues. Trimming cost V 5 bases and J 1 base, with 8 bases left between them. DNA of the CDR3: TGTGCCAGCAGCCCCACGAGGAACACCGGGGAGCTGTTTTTT. As protein: CASSPTRNTGELFF.

In this sample, this clonotype turned up a few times. This chain links TRBV28 with TRBJ2-5, with D perhaps matching TRBD2 (5 bases). CDR3 size: 17 residues. Germline V gene data show CDR1 as MDHEN and CDR2 as SYDVKM. The V end lost 4 bases, the J end lost 5 bases, and 23 bases lay between the germline ends. CDR3 amino acids: CASSSLGRGSGSETQYF. CDR3 nucleotide sequence: TGTGCCAGCAGTTCGTTGGGGAGAGGGAGCGGTTCGGAGACCCAGTACTTC.

This chain connects TRBV12-3 or TRBV12-4 to TRBJ2-1; 9 bases are shared with TRBD1. The trim removed 4 bases at V and 9 bases at J, leaving 1 base unmatched. The CDR3 runs 12 residues. The CDR3 DNA reads as TGTGCCAGCAGTTGGACAGGGGCTGAGCAGTTCTTC. It is translated as CASSWTGAEQFF.

This chain connects TRBV6-6 to TRBJ2-1; D unresolved. The CDR3 length is 15 residues. V dropped 7 bases and J dropped 8 bases, with 21 bases sitting between them. Germline CDR1 MNHNY, CDR2 SVGAGI (reference sequence). CDR3: CASTLPRTPGDEQFF. The CDR3 bases are TGTGCCAGCACTCTTCCCAGAACGCCTGGCGATGAGCAGTTCTTC.